Listed here are 9 T cell receptor beta chains from one sample, sequenced in a study of OX40 agonist ivuxolimab in advanced cancers. TCRdb keeps only in-frame clones here, not all; method: immunoSEQ multiplex PCR. The table has tens of thousands of clones, more than 80% seen once. The sample was CD4+ or CD8+ T cells sorted from blood, taken in a trial of the OX40 agonist ivuxolimab. The receptor set was obtained from an adult with an advanced solid tumor such as melanoma, head and neck, liver or kidney cancer.

The rearrangement joins TRBV7-9 to TRBJ1-1, with a weak D call TRBD1 (5 bases). Germline CDR1 is SEHNR and CDR2 is FQNEAQ (reference sequence). The V gene lost 6 bases and the J gene lost 6 bases, with 14 bases spanning the gap. The CDR3 consists of 13 residues. CDR3 DNA: TGTGCCAGCAGTGGGGGACGCGGAGCTGAAGCTTTCTTT. This gives the protein CASSGGRGAEAFF.

The chain is built from TRBV5-1 and TRBJ1-4; 7 nucleotides line up with TRBD1. Germline trimming cut 0 bases from V and 5 bases from J; bases unmatched to any gene: 10. Germline V gives CDR1 SGHRS, CDR2 YFSETQ. The CDR3 is made up of 17 amino acids. The CDR3 protein is CASSLGYYSGGNEKLFF. As DNA, the CDR3 is TGCGCCAGCAGCTTGGGCTATTATTCAGGGGGGAATGAAAAACTGTTTTTT.

This chain links TRBV7-2 with TRBJ2-3; D perhaps matches TRBD1 (6 bases). V gave up 5 bases and J gave up 4 bases, with 13 bases separating them. CDR3 size: 14 residues. The germline gives CDR1 SGHTA, CDR2 FQGNSA. Here the CDR3 DNA reads TGTGCCAGCAGCGCCCAACAGGGTCCAGATACGCAGTATTTT. Translation: CASSAQQGPDTQYF. The full variable domain, its missing parts supplied by reference TRBV7-2 and TRBJ2-3, is GAGVSQSPSNKVTEKGKDVELRCDPISGHTALYWYRQSLGQGLEFLIYFQGNSAPDKSGLPSDRFSAERTGGSVSTLTIQRTQQEDSAVYLCASSAQQGPDTQYFGPGTRLTVL.

The chain uses TRBV5-6 and TRBJ1-1; the D is unclear. This CDR3 contains 13 residues. Trimming cost V 4 bases and J 0 bases, with 7 bases left between them. CDR1 is SGHDT and CDR2 is YYEEEE in the germline V gene. In nucleotides, the CDR3 is TGTGCCAGCAGCCCTATTCTGAACACTGAAGCTTTCTTT. Translating gives CASSPILNTEAFF.

The DNA of the CDR3 is TGTGCCAGCAGTCCCCCGGACAGAGGCTTCTACGAGCAGTACTTC. It specifies CASSPPDRGFYEQYF. The gene calls are TRBV28 and TRBJ2-7; weak D call: TRBD1 (6 bases). Germline V gene lookup returns CDR1 MDHEN and CDR2 SYDVKM. The CDR3 length is 15 residues. Trimming left V 5 bases short and J 3 bases short, with 17 bases between.

This clone has a single count. The chain couples TRBV28 to TRBJ2-3; 9 positions match TRBD2. V lost 2 bases and J lost 7; bases outside the gene matches: 7. Germline V gene sequence: CDR1 MDHEN, CDR2 SYDVKM. There are 15 residues in the CDR3. CDR3 DNA: TGTGCCAGCAGTTTAGGTAGCGGGGGATTAAATACGCAGTATTTT. As protein: CASSLGSGGLNTQYF.

The rearrangement joins TRBV13 to TRBJ2-7, with D uncertain. Germline CDR1 reads PRHDT; CDR2 reads FYEKMQ (reference sequence). V lost 2 bases, J lost 1 base, and 3 bases lay in between. CDR3 length equals 12 residues. CDR3 DNA: TGTGCCAGCAGCTTACCTTCCTACGAGCAGTACTTC. Translated: CASSLPSYEQYF.

The V gene is TRBV6-5, the J gene TRBJ2-2; the D gene is possibly TRBD1 (5 bases). Per the germline V gene, CDR1 is MNHEY and CDR2 is SVGAGI. Trimming removed 7 bases from V and 6 bases from J, with 12 bases in between. CDR3 length: 13 residues. CDR3 coding DNA: TGTGCCAGCAAAACAGGTCGCGCCGGGGAGCTGTTTTTT. Protein sequence: CASKTGRAGELFF.

This chain connects TRBV28 to TRBJ1-5; no clear D gene. Germline V gene lookup returns CDR1 MDHEN and CDR2 SYDVKM. The CDR3 has 14 amino acids. V was clipped by 6 bases and J by 3 bases, with 12 bases between them. The chain's CDR3 is CASSYSEVNQPQHF. The DNA of the CDR3 is TGTGCCAGCAGCTACAGTGAAGTCAATCAGCCCCAGCATTTT.